This T cell receptor beta chain stems from a study of graft-versus-host responses after intestinal transplantation. Clones were read by immunoSEQ multiplex PCR, and TCRdb kept only the in-frame ones, dropping some. The repertoire consists of about 21,000 clones, with roughly nine tenths occurring once and the leading ten covering under 6.5%. Only one count was recorded for this clone. The TCR originated in a human patient who received an intestinal transplant, so some T cells may come from the graft donor. This sample comprised PBMCs, obtained about 63 days after intestinal transplantation.

The CDR3 here is CASSNRGPTYEQYF. DNA of the CDR3: TGTGCCAGCAGTAACAGGGGGCCCACCTACGAGCAGTACTTC. The chain is built from TRBV6-1 and TRBJ2-7, with 9 bases matching TRBD1. Germline assignment: CDR1 MNHNS and CDR2 SASEGT. The CDR3 is made up of 14 amino acids. V gave up 5 bases and J gave up 2 bases; unmatched junction bases: 4.